This TCR beta chain is drawn from a study of T cells after posttransplantation cyclophosphamide. Busulfan-fludarabine conditioning, marrow transplant, and cyclophosphamide on days +3 and +4 were administered. The sample holds many counts of this clone. The CDR3 has 15 amino acids. The V end lost 1 base, the J end lost 2 bases, and 9 bases lay between the germline ends. Germline CDR1 MGHRA, CDR2 YSYEKL. TCRdb's table, derived via immunoSEQ multiplex PCR, lists solely in-frame clones and lacks some. The sample has about 25,000 clones, none seen only once. This receptor was obtained from a male patient in his late teens or twenties who received an allogeneic stem cell transplant from a related donor, was CMV-positive, and had no GVHD. Some T cells may have come from the graft donor. The chain has TRBV4-1 and TRBJ2-1, with D tentatively TRBD2 (6 bases). The specimen was PBMCs, collected after allogeneic stem cell transplant with posttransplant cyclophosphamide. The chain's CDR3 is CASSQVWTTYNEQFF. The DNA of the CDR3 is TGCGCCAGCAGCCAAGTTTGGACTACCTACAATGAGCAGTTCTTC.